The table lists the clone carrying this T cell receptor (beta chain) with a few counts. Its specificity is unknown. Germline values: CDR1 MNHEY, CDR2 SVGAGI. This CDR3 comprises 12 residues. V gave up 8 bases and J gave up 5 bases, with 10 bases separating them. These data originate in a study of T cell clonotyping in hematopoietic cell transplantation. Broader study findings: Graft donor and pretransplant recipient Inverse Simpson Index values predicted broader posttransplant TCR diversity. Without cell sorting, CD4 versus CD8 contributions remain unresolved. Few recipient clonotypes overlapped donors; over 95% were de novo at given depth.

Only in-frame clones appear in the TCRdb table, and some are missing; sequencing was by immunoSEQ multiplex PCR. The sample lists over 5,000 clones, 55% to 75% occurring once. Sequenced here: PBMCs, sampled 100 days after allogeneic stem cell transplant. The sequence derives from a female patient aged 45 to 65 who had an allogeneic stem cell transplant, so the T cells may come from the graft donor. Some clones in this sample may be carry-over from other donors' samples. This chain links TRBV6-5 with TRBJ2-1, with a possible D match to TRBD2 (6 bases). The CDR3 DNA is TGTGCCAGCCGGCTAGCGAACAATGAGCAGTTCTTC. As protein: CASRLANNEQFF.